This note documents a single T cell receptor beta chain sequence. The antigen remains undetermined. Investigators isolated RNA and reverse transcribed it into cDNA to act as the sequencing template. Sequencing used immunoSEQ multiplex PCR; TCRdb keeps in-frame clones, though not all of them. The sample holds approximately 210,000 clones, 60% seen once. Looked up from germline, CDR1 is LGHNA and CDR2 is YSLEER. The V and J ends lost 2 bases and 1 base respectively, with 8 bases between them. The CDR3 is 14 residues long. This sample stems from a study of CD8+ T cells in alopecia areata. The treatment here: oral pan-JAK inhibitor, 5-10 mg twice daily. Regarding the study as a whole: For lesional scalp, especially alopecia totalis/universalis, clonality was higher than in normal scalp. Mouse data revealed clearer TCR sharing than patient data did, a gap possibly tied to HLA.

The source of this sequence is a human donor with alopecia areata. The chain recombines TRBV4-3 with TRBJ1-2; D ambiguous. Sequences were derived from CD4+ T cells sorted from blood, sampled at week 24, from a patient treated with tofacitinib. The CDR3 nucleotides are TGCGCCAGCAGCCAACCCGACGGTAACTATGGCTACACCTTC. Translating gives CASSQPDGNYGYTF.